A single sample is the source of the 21 T cell receptor beta chains below, sequenced in a study of cytomegalovirus exposure and HLA in healthy donors. The study ran its PCR with 60 Vbeta and 13 Jbeta primers. Clones were sequenced by immunoSEQ multiplex PCR, and TCRdb holds only the in-frame ones, with some missing. The sample holds approximately 110,000 clones; less than 20% are singletons and the top ten take 1.5% to 2%. Input material: PBMCs. The source of these receptors is a woman under 30 in good health and CMV-seronegative.

The gene calls are TRBV4-1 and TRBJ2-4, with TRBD1 matching over 9 bases. This CDR3 is 18 amino acids long. The V segment lost 6 bases and the J segment 2 bases; nucleotides outside the gene matches: 14. From germline, CDR1 is MGHRA and CDR2 YSYEKL. CDR3 in DNA: TGCGCCAGCAGTCAGACACCCCGGGACAGGGTTTCCAAAAACATTCAGTACTTC. The encoded protein is CASSQTPRDRVSKNIQYF.

The chain carries TRBV6-1 and TRBJ2-7, with 8 bases that match TRBD2. Losses at the gene ends were 3 bases for V and 7 bases for J; bases not matched to a gene: 14. The CDR3 is 16 amino acids. Germline V gene sequence: CDR1 MNHNS, CDR2 SASEGT. The CDR3, as DNA: TGTGCCAGCAGTGAGATTAGCGGGGATGCCCCCGGGGAGCAGTACTTC. Protein: CASSEISGDAPGEQYF.

In this sample, this clone turned up a few times. The rearrangement uses TRBV6-5 and TRBJ2-3; a weak D match, TRBD1 (6 bases). Trimming left V 6 bases short and J 2 bases short, with 12 bases between. Germline loops: CDR1 MNHEY, CDR2 SVGAGI. The CDR3 runs 14 residues. CDR3 amino acids: CASSPTGSTDTQYF. The CDR3 nucleotides are TGTGCCAGCAGCCCAACAGGGTCCACAGATACGCAGTATTTT.

This clone was counted between two and nine times. This sequence joins TRBV28 and TRBJ1-1; D is perhaps TRBD1 (6 bases). The CDR3 loop spans 13 amino acids. Deletions cut 6 bases from V and 4 bases from J, with 12 bases between. The germline V gene encodes CDR1 MDHEN and CDR2 SYDVKM. Here the CDR3 reads CASSLGGATEAFF. The CDR3 coding sequence is TGTGCCAGCAGCCTGGGGGGGGCCACTGAAGCTTTCTTT.

This clone was found a few times. The chain links TRBV6-1 to TRBJ2-3, with 11 bases aligning to TRBD2. The CDR3 is 15 amino acids. With 2 bases clipped from V and 4 bases from J, the junction kept 2 bases outside the gene matches. The V gene's germline CDR1 is MNHNS and CDR2 SASEGT. The CDR3 region has the DNA TGTGCCAGCAGTGAACTAGCGGGGGGCGCAGATACGCAGTATTTT. Residues: CASSELAGGADTQYF.

This clone was detected only a few times. This chain connects TRBV5-1 to TRBJ2-7, with D possibly TRBD1 on 5 matching bases. The CDR3 loop spans 13 amino acids. Trimming took off 3 bases at V and 3 bases at J, with 10 bases between the two ends. Looked up from germline, CDR1 is SGHRS and CDR2 is YFSETQ. Here the CDR3 reads CASSSTGGYEQYF. CDR3 coding DNA: TGCGCCAGCAGCTCCACAGGTGGCTACGAGCAGTACTTC.

There are a few counts of this clone. The J gene is TRBJ1-5, the V gene TRBV28; TRBD1 agrees at 9 bases. Germline lookup yields CDR1 MDHEN and CDR2 SYDVKM. The CDR3 is 15 residues long. Losses at the gene ends were 3 bases for V and 7 bases for J; bases not matched to a gene: 7. CDR3 region: CASSLTGGTSQPQHF. CDR3 nucleotides: TGTGCCAGCAGTTTGACAGGGGGAACGAGCCAGCCCCAGCATTTT.

Ten or more counts support this clone. The chain links TRBV6-5 to TRBJ1-2; D is unclear. The V end lost 2 bases, the J end lost 4 bases, and 11 bases lay between the germline ends. This CDR3 has 14 amino acids. Germline values: CDR1 MNHEY, CDR2 SVGAGI. The CDR3 DNA follows: TGTGCCAGCAGTTACGACAAACATTTCTATGGCTACACCTTC. Amino acid sequence: CASSYDKHFYGYTF.

This clone appeared a few times. This chain links TRBV28 with TRBJ1-3; TRBD1 matches 7 bases. CDR1 is MDHEN and CDR2 is SYDVKM in the germline V gene. Trimming at V came to 6 bases and at J to 4 bases, leaving 6 bases not matched to a gene. The CDR3 is 14 amino acids. CDR3 coding DNA: TGTGCCAGCAGACTGGGACAGTTCGGAAACACCATATATTTT. Its protein is CASRLGQFGNTIYF.

In its sample, this clone was seen a few times. The chain links TRBV5-1 to TRBJ1-1; TRBD1 is a possible D gene (5 bases). V was trimmed by 2 bases and J by 0 bases, leaving 17 bases between them. From germline, CDR1 is SGHRS and CDR2 YFSETQ. This CDR3 contains 17 residues. DNA for the CDR3: TGCGCCAGCAGCTTTGCCCCCCTGGGGGGTATGAACACTGAAGCTTTCTTT. It codes for CASSFAPLGGMNTEAFF.

The CDR3 nucleotides read TGTGCCAGCAGCGTCTCGATTAACCCTGACGGGGTGAATGGCTACACCTTC. Its protein product is CASSVSINPDGVNGYTF. The genes are TRBV9 and TRBJ1-2; D is undetermined. The germline gives CDR1 SGDLS, CDR2 YYNGEE. There are 17 residues in the CDR3. V dropped 2 bases and J dropped 6 bases, with 23 bases sitting between them.

In its sample, this clone was seen a few times. The rearrangement links TRBV4-1 to TRBJ1-4, with 9 bases lining up with TRBD1. Looked up from germline, CDR1 is MGHRA and CDR2 is YSYEKL. After removal of 8 bases from V and 9 bases from J, the junction contained 19 bases not matched to a gene. The CDR3 loop spans 17 amino acids. CDR3 nucleotide sequence: TGCGCCAGCCTTGCGGGGACAGGGACCTCTGCTAACAAAAAACTGTTTTTT. Translated: CASLAGTGTSANKKLFF.

As regards this clone: Compared with germline, one end of the junction differs, possibly owing to a read error. This chain links TRBV10-3 with TRBJ2-7; 7 nucleotides align to TRBD1. From germline, CDR1 is ENHRY and CDR2 SYGVKD. The CDR3 sequence is 13 residues long. The CDR3 DNA follows: TGCGCCATCACCCGCGACAGGGACTACGAGCAGTACTTC. It yields the protein CAITRDRDYEQYF.

V gene TRBV27 combines with J gene TRBJ2-7, with 9 bases lining up with TRBD2. This CDR3 is 17 amino acids long. Unmatched junction bases numbered 15, after V lost 5 bases and J lost 4 bases. Looked up from germline, CDR1 is MNHEY and CDR2 is SMNVEV (reference sequence). CDR3: CASSIGTSSVYPYEQYF. Written as DNA, the CDR3 is TGTGCCAGCAGTATAGGGACTAGCTCCGTGTATCCATACGAGCAGTACTTC.

This clone was found a few times. The V call is TRBV4-3, the J call TRBJ2-5; TRBD1 matches 10 bases. Germline CDR1 is LGHNA and CDR2 is YSLEER. J was trimmed by 5 bases and V by 3 bases; bases with no gene match: 9. CDR3 length equals 16 residues. CDR3 sequence reads: CASSQAGTGEGETQYF. The CDR3 DNA is TGCGCCAGCAGCCAGGCAGGGACAGGGGAGGGGGAGACCCAGTACTTC.

This clone came up a few times. The rearrangement links TRBV6-5 to TRBJ2-1, with TRBD2 matching over 8 bases. The CDR3 runs 15 residues. J was trimmed by 4 bases and V by 6 bases; bases with no gene match: 8. Looked up from germline, CDR1 is MNHEY and CDR2 is SVGAGI. As DNA, the CDR3 is TGTGCCAGCAGCCCAACTAGCGGTCCGTACAATGAGCAGTTCTTC. Translation: CASSPTSGPYNEQFF.

This clone was seen a few times. The chain has TRBV19 and TRBJ2-3, with 10 bases that match TRBD1. Germline V gene lookup returns CDR1 LNHDA and CDR2 SQIVND (reference sequence). This CDR3 spans 14 amino acids. Trimming took 5 bases from V and 4 from J; bases not matched to a gene: 3. The CDR3 sequence: CASSYGTGADTQYF. CDR3 nucleotide sequence: TGTGCCAGTAGTTACGGGACAGGGGCAGATACGCAGTATTTT.

This sequence joins TRBV19 and TRBJ1-2; TRBD1 is a possible D gene (5 bases). CDR3 length equals 16 residues. V lost 3 bases and J 5 bases, leaving 19 bases between the germline ends. Germline CDR1 reads LNHDA; CDR2 reads SQIVND (reference sequence). CDR3 in DNA: TGTGCCAGTAGTATTAGGCAGGGCCGGACACGGTATGGCTACACCTTC. It yields the protein CASSIRQGRTRYGYTF. Complete variable domain (other parts from reference TRBV19 and TRBJ1-2): DGGITQSPKYLFRKEGQNVTLSCEQNLNHDAMYWYRQDPGQGLRLIYYSQIVNDFQKGDIAEGYSVSREKKESFPLTVTSAQKNPTAFYLCASSIRQGRTRYGYTFGSGTRLTVV.

The chain has TRBV7-2 and TRBJ1-4, with TRBD1 matching 8 bases. The CDR3 totals 14 residues. Looked up from germline, CDR1 is SGHTA and CDR2 is FQGNSA. V trimming: 5 bases; J trimming: 7 bases; junction bases outside the gene matches: 6. For the CDR3, the DNA is TGTGCCAGCAGCCCACAGGGGGGTGGTGAAAAACTGTTTTTT. It encodes CASSPQGGGEKLFF.

V and J are TRBV9 and TRBJ1-1; D call uncertain. Per the germline V gene, CDR1 is SGDLS and CDR2 is YYNGEE. Between the trimmed V and J ends, which lost 5 bases and 0 bases, there was a span of 8 bases. This CDR3 is built from 13 residues. In DNA form, the CDR3 reads TGTGCCAGCAGTGACACCCTGAACACTGAAGCTTTCTTT. Translated: CASSDTLNTEAFF. The whole variable domain, remainder taken from reference TRBV9 and TRBJ1-1, is DSGVTQTPKHLITATGQRVTLRCSPRSGDLSVYWYQQSLDQGLQFLIQYYNGEERAKGNILERFSAQQFPDLHSELNLSSLELGDSALYFCASSDTLNTEAFFGQGTRLTVV.

This chain links TRBV9 with TRBJ2-7; 9 bases fit TRBD1. CDR1 and CDR2 (germline): SGDLS, YYNGEE. This CDR3 contains 13 residues. V shed 3 bases, J shed 4 bases, and the junction held 2 bases outside the gene matches. The chain's CDR3 is CASSAGTGYEQYF. CDR3 in DNA: TGTGCCAGCAGCGCGGGGACAGGGTACGAGCAGTACTTC.